This TCR beta chain was sequenced during a study of blood T cell repertoires in COVID-19. The CDR3 is made up of 17 amino acids. Unmatched junction bases numbered 3, after V lost 3 bases and J lost 0 bases. Germline V lookup: CDR1 KGHSH, CDR2 LQKENI. Here immunoSEQ multiplex PCR was the method, and the copy in TCRdb shows in-frame clones only, minus some. The sample holds about 120,000 clones; 87% are singletons and the top ten take roughly 8%. The material sequenced was peripheral blood. The source is a human donor in a cohort sampled during active COVID-19. The chain has TRBV18 and TRBJ2-7; 15 nucleotides align to TRBD2. The CDR3 sequence is CASSPEGLAGGSYEQYF. The DNA for the CDR3 is TGTGCCAGCTCACCGGAGGGACTAGCGGGAGGCTCCTACGAGCAGTACTTC.